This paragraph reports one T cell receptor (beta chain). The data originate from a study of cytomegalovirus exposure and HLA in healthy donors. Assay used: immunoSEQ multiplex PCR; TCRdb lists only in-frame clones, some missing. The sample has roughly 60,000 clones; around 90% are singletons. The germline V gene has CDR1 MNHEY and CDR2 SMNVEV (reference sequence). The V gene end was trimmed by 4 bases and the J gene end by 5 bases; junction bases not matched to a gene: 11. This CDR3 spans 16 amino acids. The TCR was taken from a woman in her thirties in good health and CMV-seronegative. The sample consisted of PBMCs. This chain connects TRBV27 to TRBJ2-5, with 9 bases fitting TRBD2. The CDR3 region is CASSSSSGRGAETQYF. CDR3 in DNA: TGTGCCAGCAGTTCGAGTAGCGGGAGAGGAGCGGAGACCCAGTACTTC.